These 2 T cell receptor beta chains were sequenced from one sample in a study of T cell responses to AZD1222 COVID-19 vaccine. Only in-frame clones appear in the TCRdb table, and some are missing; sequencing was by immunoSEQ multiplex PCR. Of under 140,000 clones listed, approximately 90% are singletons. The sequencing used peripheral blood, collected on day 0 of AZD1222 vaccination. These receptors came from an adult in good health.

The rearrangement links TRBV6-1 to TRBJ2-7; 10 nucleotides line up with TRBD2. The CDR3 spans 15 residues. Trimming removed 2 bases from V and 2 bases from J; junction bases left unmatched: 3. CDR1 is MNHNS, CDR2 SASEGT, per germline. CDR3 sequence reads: CASSELAGAAYEQYF. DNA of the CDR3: TGTGCCAGCAGTGAACTAGCGGGAGCCGCCTACGAGCAGTACTTC.

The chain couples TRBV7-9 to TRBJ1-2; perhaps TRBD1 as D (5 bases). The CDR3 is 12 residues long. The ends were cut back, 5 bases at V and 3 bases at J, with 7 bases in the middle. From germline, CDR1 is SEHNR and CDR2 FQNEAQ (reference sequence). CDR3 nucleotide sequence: TGTGCCAGCAGCCCGACAGACTATGGCTACACCTTC. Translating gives CASSPTDYGYTF.